This entry describes one T cell receptor (beta chain). A few counts support this clone. Its antigen has not been determined. No much larger clonotype is one base removed from it; base qualities were not supplied. CDR3 length: 18 amino acids, cysteine to phenylalanine. Only CDR3 DNA remains: 54 bases, in frame from the first base. Between the V and J ends, shortened by 5 bases and 0 bases respectively, the junction contains 20 bases. CDR1 is given as LNHDA and CDR2 as SQIVND, both from the germline V gene (reference sequence). The data originate from a study of shared clonotypes between healthy human individuals (dated by TCRdb to about 2020). Broadly, across the study: A few men and a couple of women, aged 18 to 49 years, made up the cohort. For each donor, CD4 naive and CD4 memory were each run on three plates, CD8 naive on two plates, and CD8 memory on one plate. The study deeply sequenced blood TCR repertoires of five healthy adults to estimate repertoire size and the extent of clonotype sharing between individuals. Different laboratories and diverse techniques were used to prepare libraries and sequence TCR repertoires, to increase sequencing depth and limit assay-specific biases. Each donor's leukapheresis produced roughly between about 0.85 and 10 billion PBMCs.

Using the deep immunoSEQ assay, multiplex PCR amplified TCR CDR3 regions from genomic DNA. Genomic DNA extracted from each cell subset was distributed evenly over all wells of several immunoSEQ 96-well plates, and each plate served as one replicate. Each replicate PCR for sorted subsets received roughly 0.2 ug genomic DNA, equal to some 32,000 T cell genomes. Purified libraries were measured with a Qubit 3.0 fluorometer, size-checked on a Bioanalyzer 2100, and measured again with the KAPA Library Quantification kit. Every immunoSEQ 96-well plate was sequenced on a dedicated single-read 150-cycle Illumina NextSeq 550 flow cell. The source study handled its data this way. The immunoSEQ output contained only junctional sequences without quality scores, so filtering could not match that applied to full-length reads. Sequences were annotated with PyIR, a Python wrapper for IgBLAST v1.9, using IMGT germline references to assign V/J genes and CDR3. Reads were removed for weak V/J assignments (E-value above 1e-6), missing CDR3, stop codons, out-of-frame junctions, or ambiguous translated residues. A V3J clonotype was defined by an identical inferred V gene, J gene, and CDR3 amino acid sequence. To compute the percentage overlap between repertoires, the number of shared unique clonotypes was divided by the size of the smaller repertoire. RTK rarefaction, the Chao1 estimator, and Recon v2.1 estimates of unobserved clonotypes were used to assess repertoire richness. Generation probabilities for all TCRbeta clonotypes obtained by the gDNA method from several donors were computed using OLGA. Held by TCRdb, this immuneACCESS table contains in-frame sequences only and omits some clones. Under half of the omission traces to an unresolved V gene where checked; the cause of the rest is unknown. The DNA gave D and trimming, while V, J and clone size come from that table. Recorded for this sample are more than 600,000 clones; about 92% of them occurred a single time. The ten largest clones capture nearly 25% of the sample.

CD8 naive samples were CD45RO-negative cells positively selected for CCR7, giving a CD45RA+CCR7+ population that excluded TemRA cells. Donors were healthy HIV-negative adults with no recently reported acute infections or vaccinations. All donors were Caucasian adults living in Nashville, Tennessee, USA. Blood was obtained by leukapheresis, after which PBMCs were separated by Ficoll-Histopaque density gradient centrifugation and cryopreserved in liquid nitrogen vapor phase. Purity and quantity of every magnetically sorted T cell population were checked by analytical flow cytometry. Genomic DNA was isolated from each sorted fraction and quantified by UV absorbance on a Nanodrop 2000c. General study outcomes and caveats: Compared with non-shared clonotypes, the clonotypes found in all four sorted-subset donors had higher generation probabilities. Sampling was limited to blood, and TCR repertoires in tissue likely differ from TCR repertoires in blood. Even with the large sequencing depth, rarefaction of the sorted-subset datasets indicated that sequencing was incomplete. Because the study included only a small number of donors, the genetic and exposure-history diversity represented was limited. Naive subsets generally had larger estimated clonotype richness than memory subsets. Based on pairwise subsampling, the degree of clonotype sharing among donors was expected to be affected by sequencing depth. About 5% of naive CD4, 3.5% of naive CD8, 2.3% of memory CD4, and about 0.4% of memory CD8 clonotypes were shared across four donors.

Source material: naive CD8+ T cells sorted from blood. Explained via the paper, the cell subset or site label denotes: CD45RA+CCR7+. The origin of this receptor is a man aged 25 to 40 in good health. The sequence links TRBV19 to TRBJ2-1; a tentative D call is TRBD2 (5 bases match). The CDR3 region reads CASSPGSRLLISYNEQFF. The base sequence is TGTGCCAGTAGTCCGGGGTCCAGGCTTTTAATCTCCTACAATGAGCAGTTCTTC.